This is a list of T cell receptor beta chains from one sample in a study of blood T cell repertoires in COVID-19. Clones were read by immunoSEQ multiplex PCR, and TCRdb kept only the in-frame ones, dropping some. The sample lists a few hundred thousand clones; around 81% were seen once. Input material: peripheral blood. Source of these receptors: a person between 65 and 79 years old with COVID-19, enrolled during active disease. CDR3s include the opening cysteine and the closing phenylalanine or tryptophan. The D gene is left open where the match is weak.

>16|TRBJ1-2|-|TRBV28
TGTGCCAGCAGTTTTCACGGGGGTTTACGTAACTATGGCTACACCTTC
CASSFHGGLRNYGYTF
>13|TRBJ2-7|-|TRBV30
TGTGCCTGGAGTGTCAGTGTTTGGTACGAGCAGTACTTC
CAWSVSVWYEQYF
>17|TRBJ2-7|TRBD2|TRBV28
TGTGCCAGCAGTTTACATCGCAGCGGGAGTCTCAGGTACGAGCAGTACTTC
CASSLHRSGSLRYEQYF
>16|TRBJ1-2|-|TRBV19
TGTGCCAGTACCAACACCCAAGGGGGTCATTCCTATGGCTACACCTTC
CASTNTQGGHSYGYTF
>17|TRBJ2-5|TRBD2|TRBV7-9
TGTGCCAGCAGCTTAGGTGCTAGCGGGAGGTCGGTGGAGACCCAGTACTTC
CASSLGASGRSVETQYF
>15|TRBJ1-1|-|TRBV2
TGTGCCAGCAGTGAAGGGGGGGGGCCGTACACTGAAGCTTTCTTT
CASSEGGGPYTEAFF
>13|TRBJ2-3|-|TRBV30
TGTGCCTGGAGTCATTTTGGCACAGATACGCAGTATTTT
CAWSHFGTDTQYF
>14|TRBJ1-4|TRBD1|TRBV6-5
TGTGCCAGCAAACAGGGGGCGACTAATGAAAAACTGTTTTTT
CASKQGATNEKLFF
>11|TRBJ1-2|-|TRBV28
TGTGCCAGCAGTCCTGCTCGGGGCTACACCTTC
CASSPARGYTF
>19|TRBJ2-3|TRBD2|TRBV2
TGTGCCAGCAGTGAAAAATCAGGGGCGACTAGCGCTAGCACAGATACGCAGTATTTT
CASSEKSGATSASTDTQYF
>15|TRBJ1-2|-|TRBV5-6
TGTGCCAGCAGCCTTGGACAGACCCGGAGTGGGGGCTACACCTTC
CASSLGQTRSGGYTF